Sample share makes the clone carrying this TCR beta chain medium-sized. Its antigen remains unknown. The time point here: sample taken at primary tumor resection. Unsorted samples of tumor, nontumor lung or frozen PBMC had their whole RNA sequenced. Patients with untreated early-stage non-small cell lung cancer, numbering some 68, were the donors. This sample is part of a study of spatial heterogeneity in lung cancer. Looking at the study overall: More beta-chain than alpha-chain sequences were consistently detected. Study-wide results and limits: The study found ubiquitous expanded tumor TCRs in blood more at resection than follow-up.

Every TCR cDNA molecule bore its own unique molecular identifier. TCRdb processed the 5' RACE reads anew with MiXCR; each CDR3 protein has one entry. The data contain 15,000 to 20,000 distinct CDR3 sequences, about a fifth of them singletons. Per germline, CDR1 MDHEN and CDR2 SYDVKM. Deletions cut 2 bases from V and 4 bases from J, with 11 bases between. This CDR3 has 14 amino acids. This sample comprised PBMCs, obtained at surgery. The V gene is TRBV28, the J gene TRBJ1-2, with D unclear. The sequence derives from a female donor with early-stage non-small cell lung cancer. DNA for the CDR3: TGTGCCAGCAGTTTACACGGAAGACTCTATGGCTACACCTTC. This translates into CASSLHGRLYGYTF.